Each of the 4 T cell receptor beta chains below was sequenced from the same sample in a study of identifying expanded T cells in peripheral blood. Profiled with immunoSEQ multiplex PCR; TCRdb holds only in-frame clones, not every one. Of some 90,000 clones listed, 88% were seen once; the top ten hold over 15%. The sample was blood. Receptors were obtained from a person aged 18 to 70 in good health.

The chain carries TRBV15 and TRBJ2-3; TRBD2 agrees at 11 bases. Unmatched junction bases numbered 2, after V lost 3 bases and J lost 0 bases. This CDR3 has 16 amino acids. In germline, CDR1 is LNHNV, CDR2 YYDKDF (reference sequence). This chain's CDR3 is CATSRGLAASTDTQYF. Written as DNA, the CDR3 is TGTGCCACCAGCAGGGGACTAGCGGCGAGCACAGATACGCAGTATTTT.

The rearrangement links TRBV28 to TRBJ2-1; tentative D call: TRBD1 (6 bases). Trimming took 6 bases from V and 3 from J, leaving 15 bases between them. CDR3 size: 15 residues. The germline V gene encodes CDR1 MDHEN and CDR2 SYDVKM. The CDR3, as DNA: TGTGCCAGCAGCTTGGTAAGCAGGGGCTACAATGAGCAGTTCTTC. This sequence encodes CASSLVSRGYNEQFF.

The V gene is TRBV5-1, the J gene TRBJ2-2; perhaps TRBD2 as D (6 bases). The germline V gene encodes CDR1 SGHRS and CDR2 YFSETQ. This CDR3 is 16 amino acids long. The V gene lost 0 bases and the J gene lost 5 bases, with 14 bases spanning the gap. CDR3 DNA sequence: TGCGCCAGCAGCTTGGGGGCGTTAGCGGAGACCGGGGAGCTGTTTTTT. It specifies CASSLGALAETGELFF.

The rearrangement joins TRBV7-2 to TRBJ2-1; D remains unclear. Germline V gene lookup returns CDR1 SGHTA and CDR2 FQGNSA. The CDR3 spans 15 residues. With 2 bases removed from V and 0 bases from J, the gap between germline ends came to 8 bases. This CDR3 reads CASSLRPGSYNEQFF. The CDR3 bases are TGTGCCAGCAGCTTACGTCCCGGCTCCTACAATGAGCAGTTCTTC.